This paragraph covers one TCR beta chain sequence. As originally analysed: Amplification of reference gene primers provided the estimated nucleated cell counts. This table comes from immunoSEQ multiplex PCR, and its TCRdb copy is limited to in-frame clones, with some not included. V, J and clone size reflect that table, while D and trimming were determined from the DNA. The table lists over 60,000 clones, around 91% of them singletons. The CDR3 runs to 13 residues. Germline-derived CDR1 and CDR2 are SNHLY and FYNNEI. V was trimmed by 4 bases and J by 6 bases, leaving 13 bases between them. The data are from a study of blood T cell repertoires in COVID-19. Across the whole study: The United States, Italy and Spain were the sources of the acute and convalescent COVID-19 samples. In each case, the material was cDNA or gDNA derived from T cells, B-cell-depleted T cells, or PBMCs.

The sample taken for sequencing was peripheral blood. The chain couples TRBV2 to TRBJ2-7; D is perhaps TRBD2 (7 bases). This TCR derives from a man in his fifties or sixties with COVID-19, enrolled during active disease. The CDR3 region is CASSVGGGGEQYF. The CDR3 region has the DNA TGTGCCAGCAGTGTTGGGGGCGGGGGCGAGCAGTACTTC.